Following are 21 T cell receptor beta chains from one sample sequenced in a study of beta chain features in type 1 diabetes. Regarding the study as a whole: Within each of all four CD4+ subsets, Type 1 diabetes patients had TCRB CDR3s that were moderately but significantly shorter.

The antigens of these receptors remain unknown. The whole isolated RNA underwent reverse transcription, so sequencing captured expressed TCRB transcripts. Profiled with immunoSEQ multiplex PCR; TCRdb holds only in-frame clones, not every one. The sample includes a few hundred thousand clones, about 20% of them seen just once. Sequenced material: naive CD4+ T cells from blood. These receptors originate from a woman in her thirties or forties with type 1 diabetes.

The V gene is TRBV7-2, the J gene TRBJ1-2; 7 bases are a match to TRBD1. In germline, CDR1 is SGHTA, CDR2 FQGNSA. J lost 5 bases, V lost 5 bases, and 5 bases had no gene match. The CDR3 totals 13 residues. The CDR3 region has the DNA TGTGCCAGCAGCCCCGGACAGGATTATGGCTACACCTTC. Protein sequence: CASSPGQDYGYTF.

The chain employs TRBV18 and TRBJ2-5; 12 nucleotides align to TRBD1. Trimming cost V 5 bases and J 5 bases; bases outside gene matches: 3. The CDR3 contains 14 residues. The germline CDR1 and CDR2 sequences are KGHSH and LQKENI. The CDR3 sequence is CASSAGTGGETQYF. CDR3 DNA sequence: TGTGCCAGCTCAGCCGGGACAGGGGGCGAGACCCAGTACTTC.

The table lists this clone with a few counts. J is TRBJ2-7 and V is TRBV4-3; tentative D call: TRBD2 (6 bases). The germline V gene has CDR1 LGHNA and CDR2 YSLEER. The V end was cut by 0 bases, the J end by 9 bases, with 12 bases between. This CDR3 spans 13 amino acids. DNA of the CDR3: TGCGCCAGCAGCCAAGAGGCGGGGCGAATGCAGTACTTC. It yields the protein CASSQEAGRMQYF.

This clone was seen only a few times. This chain connects TRBV6-5 to TRBJ2-1, with no clear D. Germline values: CDR1 MNHEY, CDR2 SVGAGI. The CDR3 is 12 amino acids. Trimming shortened V by 6 bases and J by 3 bases, and 6 bases separated the two germline ends. The chain's CDR3 is CASRSNYNEQFF. CDR3 nucleotides: TGTGCCAGCAGATCCAACTACAATGAGCAGTTCTTC.

This chain joins TRBV7-2 and TRBJ1-5; D remains unclear. Trimming cost V 1 base and J 7 bases, with 17 bases left between them. Germline assignment: CDR1 SGHTA and CDR2 FQGNSA. This CDR3 has 16 residues. The DNA of the CDR3 is TGTGCCAGCAGCTTAGGGACGGGCCTCGGAGGGCAGCCCCAGCATTTT. As protein: CASSLGTGLGGQPQHF. Filled out from reference TRBV7-2 and TRBJ1-5, the complete variable domain reads GAGVSQSPSNKVTEKGKDVELRCDPISGHTALYWYRQSLGQGLEFLIYFQGNSAPDKSGLPSDRFSAERTGGSVSTLTIQRTQQEDSAVYLCASSLGTGLGGQPQHFGDGTRLSIL.

The chain employs TRBV19 and TRBJ2-2; D unclear. Trimming stripped 7 bases from V and 5 bases from J, with 11 bases between. The CDR3 contains 13 residues. Germline values: CDR1 LNHDA, CDR2 SQIVND (reference sequence). DNA of the CDR3: TGTGCCAGTACCCCGATGAGAACCGGGGAGCTGTTTTTT. Amino acids: CASTPMRTGELFF.

The CDR3 protein is CASSLVVGDEQFF. The DNA of the CDR3 is TGCGCCAGCAGCTTGGTGGTAGGAGATGAGCAGTTCTTC. V gene TRBV5-1 combines with J gene TRBJ2-1; D gene unclear. CDR3 length equals 13 residues. Trimming removed 0 bases at V and 8 bases at J, with 9 bases between. The germline V gene encodes CDR1 SGHRS and CDR2 YFSETQ.

This clone has more than one count but fewer than ten. The chain is built from TRBV9 and TRBJ2-1, with a possible D match to TRBD2 (5 bases). Between the trimmed V and J ends, which lost 2 bases and 6 bases, there was a span of 18 bases. Germline-derived CDR1 and CDR2 are SGDLS and YYNGEE. This CDR3 region has 16 residues. CDR3 in amino acids: CASSVESGPSSNEQFF. Written as DNA, the CDR3 is TGTGCCAGCAGCGTCGAAAGCGGCCCCAGTAGCAATGAGCAGTTCTTC.

Turning to this clone: Other DNA sequences from this sample encode an identical CDR3 as well. V gene TRBV11-3 combines with J gene TRBJ2-2; D gene unclear. Germline values: CDR1 SGHNT, CDR2 YENEEA. V lost 3 bases and J lost 5, with 4 bases in between. CDR3 size: 12 residues. The CDR3 loop reads CASSLSTGELFF. The CDR3 coding sequence is TGTGCCAGCAGCTTGTCAACCGGGGAGCTGTTTTTT. Filled out from reference TRBV11-3 and TRBJ2-2, the complete variable domain reads EAGVVQSPRYKIIEKKQPVAFWCNPISGHNTLYWYLQNLGQGPELLIRYENEEAVDDSQLPKDRFSAERLKGVDSTLKIQPAELGDSAVYLCASSLSTGELFFGEGSRLTVL.

This clone was detected a few times. The chain couples TRBV9 to TRBJ2-5; no clear D gene. Germline assignment: CDR1 SGDLS and CDR2 YYNGEE. This CDR3 is 13 amino acids long. Trimming shortened V by 2 bases and J by 5 bases, and 10 bases separated the two germline ends. The CDR3 DNA reads TGTGCCAGCAGCGTGTCCGGGTGGGAGACCCAGTACTTC. Amino acid sequence: CASSVSGWETQYF.

The V call is TRBV4-1, the J call TRBJ1-6; D gene uncertain. This CDR3 is built from 14 residues. Germline CDR1 reads MGHRA; CDR2 reads YSYEKL. V was cut by 1 base and J by 10 bases, with 11 bases left in between. The CDR3 bases are TGCGCCAGCAGCCAAGGGTATGACTCATCACCCCTCCACTTT. This codes for CASSQGYDSSPLHF.

This clone was observed a few times. V usage is TRBV30 and J usage is TRBJ1-1; no clear D. The V and J ends lost 5 bases and 5 bases respectively, with 18 bases between them. The CDR3 is 14 residues long. Germline V gives CDR1 GTSNPN, CDR2 SVGIG (reference sequence). CDR3 protein: CAWLPNSEVTEAFF. CDR3 sequence (DNA): TGTGCCTGGCTACCGAACTCGGAGGTGACTGAAGCTTTCTTT.

This rearrangement joins TRBV9 to TRBJ1-6, with a tentative D call TRBD1 (6 bases). Germline V CDR1 and CDR2: SGDLS, YYNGEE. The V end lost 1 base, the J end lost 5 bases, and 7 bases lay between the germline ends. CDR3 length: 14 amino acids. CDR3 DNA sequence: TGTGCCAGCAGCGTAAAGGGGGATAATTCACCCCTCCACTTT. The encoded protein is CASSVKGDNSPLHF.

The chain combines TRBV4-3 with TRBJ2-3; D may be TRBD2 (6 bases). The germline V gene has CDR1 LGHNA and CDR2 YSLEER. The CDR3 contains 20 residues. The V gene lost 0 bases and the J gene lost 5 bases, with 27 bases spanning the gap. The CDR3 DNA sequence: TGCGCCAGCAGCCAAGATTACACGGCCCCAGGTAGCGGACGAGGAGATACGCAGTATTTT. Amino acid sequence: CASSQDYTAPGSGRGDTQYF.

V usage is TRBV29-1 and J usage is TRBJ2-7; TRBD1 aligns across 12 bases. J lost 6 bases, V lost 6 bases, and 9 bases had no gene match. Germline V gives CDR1 SQVTM, CDR2 ANQGSEA. The CDR3 runs to 14 residues. The chain's CDR3 is CSVDTGTGGFEQYF. The CDR3 DNA is TGCAGCGTCGACACCGGGACAGGGGGCTTCGAGCAGTACTTC.

This clone has more than one count but fewer than ten. The J gene is TRBJ2-3, the V gene TRBV5-6; TRBD1 matches at 9 bases. The CDR3 extends over 16 amino acids. The germline gives CDR1 SGHDT, CDR2 YYEEEE. After removal of 1 base from V and 1 base from J, the junction contained 4 bases not matched to a gene. Here the CDR3 reads CASSLRRTGGTDTQYF. In nucleotides, the CDR3 is TGTGCCAGCAGCTTGAGGCGGACAGGGGGCACAGATACGCAGTATTTT.

CDR3 amino acids: CASSRQATNTEAFF. DNA for the CDR3: TGTGCCAGCAGCCGCCAGGCCACGAACACTGAAGCTTTCTTT. The genes are TRBV7-9 and TRBJ1-1; no reliable D call. The V end was cut by 5 bases, the J end by 1 base, with 11 bases between. The length of the CDR3 is 14 residues. Germline V gives CDR1 SEHNR, CDR2 FQNEAQ (reference sequence).

The J gene is TRBJ2-4, the V gene TRBV5-4, with a possible D match to TRBD1 (5 bases). Looked up from germline, CDR1 is SGHNT and CDR2 is YYREEE (reference sequence). The V gene lost 1 base and the J gene lost 8 bases, with 10 bases spanning the gap. This CDR3 comprises 13 residues. CDR3 DNA: TGTGCCAGCAGCTTGCTAGGGGCAGACATTCAGTACTTC. The encoded protein is CASSLLGADIQYF.

This clone was counted between two and nine times. This rearrangement joins TRBV29-1 to TRBJ2-1; tentative D call: TRBD2 (6 bases). There are 13 residues in the CDR3. With 7 bases removed from V and 0 bases from J, the gap between germline ends came to 10 bases. Germline CDR1 SQVTM, CDR2 ANQGSEA. The CDR3 loop is CSGSGSSYNEQFF. CDR3 in DNA: TGCAGCGGTAGCGGCAGCTCCTACAATGAGCAGTTCTTC.

The V and J genes are TRBV5-1 and TRBJ1-2; 9 bases match TRBD1. Per germline, CDR1 SGHRS and CDR2 YFSETQ. The V segment lost 4 bases and the J segment 4 bases; nucleotides outside the gene matches: 8. The CDR3 totals 15 residues. CDR3 residues: CASSITGGSGYGYTF. CDR3 bases: TGCGCCAGCAGCATAACAGGGGGCTCGGGCTATGGCTACACCTTC.

This clone was seen only a few times. This sequence joins TRBV5-6 and TRBJ2-5; D is uncertain. The V gene's germline CDR1 is SGHDT and CDR2 YYEEEE. CDR3 length: 11 amino acids. V lost 4 bases and J 4 bases, leaving 5 bases between the germline ends. The CDR3 region is CASSTGETQYF. CDR3 nucleotide sequence: TGTGCCAGCAGCACCGGAGAGACCCAGTACTTC.